Shown below are 3 T cell receptor beta chains from a single sample sequenced in a study of blood T cell repertoires in COVID-19. Method: immunoSEQ multiplex PCR; TCRdb's copy keeps in-frame clones and lacks some. The sample shows 350,000 to 400,000 clones, approximately 92% of them seen only once. Specimen: PBMCs or T cells enriched from blood (not recorded which). These receptors all stem from a man aged 18 to 29 who had recovered from COVID-19.

The chain links TRBV28 to TRBJ1-2, with D hard to call. Per the germline V gene, CDR1 is MDHEN and CDR2 is SYDVKM. Trimming pared 3 bases from V and 2 bases from J, leaving 13 bases between. The CDR3 is made up of 15 amino acids. The CDR3 DNA sequence: TGTGCCAGCAGTTTCCCCGGGGTTACGAACTATGGCTACACCTTC. It encodes CASSFPGVTNYGYTF.

The chain recombines TRBV11-2 with TRBJ1-3; D is unresolved. The germline gives CDR1 SGHAT, CDR2 FQNNGV. CDR3 length: 17 amino acids. V shed 2 bases and J shed 0 bases, with 14 bases lying between them. The CDR3: CASSLKYALDSGNTIYF. The CDR3, as DNA: TGTGCCAGCAGCTTAAAGTATGCACTCGACTCTGGAAACACCATATATTTT.

This clone was seen a few times. V gene TRBV3-1 (or the pseudogene TRBV3-2) combines with J gene TRBJ2-4, with a possible D match to TRBD1 (6 bases). The length of the CDR3 is 14 residues. Trimming shortened V by 0 bases and J by 9 bases, and 12 bases separated the two germline ends. From germline, CDR1 is LGHDT and CDR2 YNNKEL (reference sequence). The CDR3 sequence: CASSQEELGGIQYF. CDR3 nucleotide sequence: TGTGCCAGCAGCCAAGAAGAACTAGGGGGCATTCAGTACTTC.